Following are 19 T cell receptor beta chains from one sample sequenced in a study of blood T cells in healthy people across ages (dated by TCRdb to about 2015). Library prep was done by 5' RACE. Sequencing used an Illumina HiSeq 2500. A second 7 to 11 cycle PCR used a sample-barcoded 5' primer and a J-beta primer mix. TCRdb cleaned the public reads at Q25 with fastp, built clones with MiXCR and kept in-frame beta chains. Entries that share a CDR3 protein sequence are merged under the most common genes and DNA. Within this sample are roughly 800,000 distinct CDR3 sequences, with roughly 25% of them counted one time only. The ten largest clones capture under 4% of the sample. The data were also submitted as part of a second study, on T cells of mothers and their children.

Sequenced: blood. All receptors come from a boy aged 5 to 17 in good health.

V and J are TRBV24-1 and TRBJ2-5; possibly TRBD2 for D (6 bases). The CDR3 covers 13 residues. Germline CDR1 KGHDR, CDR2 SFDVKD. V shed 3 bases and J shed 3 bases, with 7 bases lying between them. CDR3 region: CATSDGGEETQYF. CDR3 nucleotides: TGTGCCACCAGTGATGGCGGGGAAGAGACCCAGTACTTC.

The chain employs TRBV28 and TRBJ2-1, with 12 bases lining up with TRBD2. The CDR3 totals 19 residues. Germline V CDR1 and CDR2: MDHEN, SYDVKM. The ends lost 8 bases at V and 0 bases at J; junction bases unmatched: 14. The CDR3 DNA is TGTGCCAGCCCCCCCGGAGGACTAGCGGGGTTTAGCTCCTACAATGAGCAGTTCTTC. Translation gives CASPPGGLAGFSSYNEQFF.

This clonotype was seen a few times. This rearrangement joins TRBV20-1 to TRBJ1-5; tentatively, D is TRBD1 (6 bases). V was clipped by 6 bases and J by 0 bases, with 15 bases between them. CDR3 length: 15 amino acids. Per germline, CDR1 DFQATT and CDR2 SNEGSKA (reference sequence). CDR3 bases: TGCAGTGCCTCGAGGGGGTCCTATAGCAATCAGCCCCAGCATTTT. Protein: CSASRGSYSNQPQHF.

This clonotype was observed a handful of times. The V gene is TRBV28, the J gene TRBJ2-7, with no clear D. The CDR3 is 16 residues long. The ends were cut back, 2 bases at V and 2 bases at J, with 16 bases in the middle. Looked up from germline, CDR1 is MDHEN and CDR2 is SYDVKM. CDR3 protein: CASSLGQLAGPYEQYF. The DNA for the CDR3 is TGTGCCAGCAGTTTAGGGCAATTGGCAGGTCCCTACGAGCAGTACTTC.

The J gene is TRBJ1-4, the V gene TRBV28; D ambiguous. Trimming shortened V by 6 bases and J by 3 bases, and 17 bases separated the two germline ends. CDR3 length: 16 amino acids. The germline V gene has CDR1 MDHEN and CDR2 SYDVKM. The CDR3 nucleotides are TGTGCCAGCAGGCTGTGGTTACGGAGGGCTAATGAAAAACTGTTTTTT. It specifies CASRLWLRRANEKLFF.

The chain is built from TRBV11-1 and TRBJ2-7; weak D call: TRBD1 (5 bases). V was shortened by 1 base and J by 3 bases, with 13 bases between the two germline ends. Germline CDR1 SGHAT, CDR2 FQDESV (reference sequence). The CDR3 length is 15 residues. This CDR3 reads CASSLGAGQGYEQYF. The CDR3 bases are TGTGCCAGCAGCTTAGGAGCAGGGCAAGGCTACGAGCAGTACTTC.

A few counts support this clonotype. The chain has TRBV30 and TRBJ1-3, with D hard to call. Trimming shortened V by 1 base and J by 2 bases, and 12 bases separated the two germline ends. Germline-derived CDR1 and CDR2 are GTSNPN and SVGIG (reference sequence). This CDR3 is built from 15 residues. The CDR3 region has the DNA TGTGCCTGGAGTGGCCCCGGAGGTCCTGGAAACACCATATATTTT. This gives the protein CAWSGPGGPGNTIYF.

The chain links TRBV20-1 to TRBJ2-3; tentative D call: TRBD2 (6 bases). The V and J ends lost 6 bases and 5 bases respectively, with 24 bases between them. This CDR3 spans 16 amino acids. Per the germline V gene, CDR1 is DFQATT and CDR2 is SNEGSKA (reference sequence). This CDR3 reads CSAMRLVGQQGDTQYF. The CDR3 DNA follows: TGCAGTGCCATGAGACTAGTGGGGCAGCAGGGAGATACGCAGTATTTT.

V is TRBV15 and J is TRBJ2-3; D is unresolved. The CDR3 covers 13 residues. V was shortened by 7 bases and J by 2 bases, with 10 bases between the two germline ends. Germline CDR1 and CDR2: LNHNV and YYDKDF (reference sequence). CDR3 DNA: TGTGCCACCAACGATATGGCCACAGATACGCAGTATTTT. Amino acid sequence: CATNDMATDTQYF. Drawing the rest from reference TRBV15 and TRBJ2-3, the complete variable domain is DAMVIQNPRYQVTQFGKPVTLSCSQTLNHNVMYWYQQKSSQAPKLLFHYYDKDFNNEADTPDNFQSRRPNTSFCFLDIRSPGLGDTAMYLCATNDMATDTQYFGPGTRLTVL.

This clonotype was seen a few times. The chain links TRBV18 to TRBJ2-1, with 9 bases fitting TRBD1. The J call may be wrong; the DNA end is better matched by TRBJ2-7. The CDR3 extends over 16 amino acids. CDR1 KGHSH and CDR2 LQKENI come from the germline V gene. Written as DNA, the CDR3 is TGTGCCAGCTCACCACCGTCGACAGGGGGGTCCTACGAGCAGTACTTC. The encoded protein is CASSPPSTGGSYEQYF.

V usage is TRBV6-2 or TRBV6-3 and J usage is TRBJ2-3; the match to TRBD1 covers 8 bases. The length of the CDR3 is 17 residues. Germline V gene sequence: CDR1 MNHEY, CDR2 SVGEGT. Germline trimming cut 2 bases from V and 0 bases from J; bases unmatched to any gene: 7. The CDR3, as DNA: TGTGCCAGCAGTTACCGCTCAGGGGGCCTAAGCACAGATACGCAGTATTTT. It specifies CASSYRSGGLSTDTQYF.

This clonotype showed up just a few times. The chain joins TRBV27 to TRBJ2-3; 9 bases align to TRBD2. The junction had 11 bases not matched to a gene; V was cut back by 3 bases and J by 7 bases. Germline V gene data show CDR1 as MNHEY and CDR2 as SMNVEV (reference sequence). CDR3 size: 16 residues. The CDR3 nucleotides read TGTGCCAGCAGTTTTACTCGAGCGGGGGGTCCGAATACGCAGTATTTT. Protein product: CASSFTRAGGPNTQYF.

The chain couples TRBV6-1 to TRBJ1-5; D may be TRBD1 (5 bases). V was trimmed by 0 bases and J by 5 bases, leaving 14 bases between them. Germline assignment: CDR1 MNHNS and CDR2 SASEGT. CDR3 length: 16 amino acids. CDR3: CASSEARNRRDQPQHF. In DNA form, the CDR3 reads TGTGCCAGCAGTGAAGCGCGGAACAGGCGAGATCAGCCCCAGCATTTT.

The chain links TRBV5-1 to TRBJ2-3, with no clear D. CDR1 and CDR2 from the germline V gene are SGHRS and YFSETQ. This CDR3 is 15 amino acids long. The V end was cut by 0 bases, the J end by 1 base, with 9 bases between. The CDR3 nucleotides are TGCGCCAGCAGCTTGGACACGGCAGGCACAGATACGCAGTATTTT. Translated, it gives CASSLDTAGTDTQYF.

This clonotype was seen a handful of times. The chain is built from TRBV29-1 and TRBJ1-2; D gene unclear. CDR3 length: 13 amino acids. Looked up from germline, CDR1 is SQVTM and CDR2 is ANQGSEA. The ends were cut back, 2 bases at V and 5 bases at J, with 12 bases in the middle. The CDR3 DNA sequence: TGCAGCGTTGAAAAATTTGAGCCTTATGGCTACACCTTC. Translating it yields CSVEKFEPYGYTF.

The chain carries TRBV3-1 and TRBJ1-2, with D maybe TRBD1 (6 bases). CDR1 LGHDT and CDR2 YNNKEL come from the germline V gene (reference sequence). This CDR3 has 16 amino acids. With 4 bases removed from V and 2 bases from J, the gap between germline ends came to 17 bases. CDR3 bases: TGTGCCAGCAGCCCGTCGGTGAGGGGGATGAACTATGGCTACACCTTC. It specifies CASSPSVRGMNYGYTF.

This chain links TRBV10-2 with TRBJ2-1; a weak D match, TRBD2 (5 bases). In germline, CDR1 is WSHSY, CDR2 SAAADI. This CDR3 region has 16 residues. Deletions cut 1 base from V and 9 bases from J, with 19 bases between. CDR3 protein: CASSEYRLPKEVEQFF. CDR3 sequence (DNA): TGCGCCAGCAGTGAGTATCGGCTACCAAAGGAGGTTGAGCAGTTCTTC.

V usage is TRBV5-1 and J usage is TRBJ2-7; D is unresolved. CDR3 length equals 13 residues. CDR1 SGHRS and CDR2 YFSETQ come from the germline V gene. V lost 0 bases and J 7 bases, leaving 11 bases between the germline ends. The CDR3 loop is CASSLEIGWEQYV. The CDR3 nucleotides are TGCGCCAGCAGCTTGGAAATTGGTTGGGAGCAGTACGTC.

A single count supports this clonotype. The gene calls are TRBV4-3 and TRBJ2-7; either TRBD1 or TRBD2 may supply D (5 bases each). Gene TRBJ2-1 matches the end of the DNA better, so the J call may be wrong. The CDR3 is made up of 15 amino acids. Germline assignment: CDR1 LGHNA and CDR2 YSLEER. CDR3 amino acids: CASSQARRGHNEQFF. The CDR3 region has the DNA TGCGCCAGCAGCCAAGCGAGACGGGGCCACAATGAGCAGTTCTTC.